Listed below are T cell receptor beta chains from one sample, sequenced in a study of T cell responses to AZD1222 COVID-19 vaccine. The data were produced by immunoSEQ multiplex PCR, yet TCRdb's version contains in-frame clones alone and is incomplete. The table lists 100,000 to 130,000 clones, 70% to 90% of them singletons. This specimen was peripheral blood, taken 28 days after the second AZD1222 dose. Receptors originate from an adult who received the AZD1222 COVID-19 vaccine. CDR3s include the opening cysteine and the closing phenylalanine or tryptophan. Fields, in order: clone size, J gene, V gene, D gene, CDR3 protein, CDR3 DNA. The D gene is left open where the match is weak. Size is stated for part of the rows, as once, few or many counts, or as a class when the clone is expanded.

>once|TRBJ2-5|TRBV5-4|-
CASSLMQGRETQYF
TGTGCCAGCAGCTTGATGCAGGGAAGGGAGACCCAGTACTTC
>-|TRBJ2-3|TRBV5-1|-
CASSFLHTDTQYF
TGCGCCAGCAGCTTTCTACACACAGATACGCAGTATTTT
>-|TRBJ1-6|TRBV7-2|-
CASSPPGVRYNSPLHF
TGTGCCAGCAGTCCTCCAGGGGTCCGATATAATTCACCCCTCCACTTT
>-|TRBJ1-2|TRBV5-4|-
CASSLGGRGSNYGYTF
TGTGCCAGCAGCTTGGGGGGCAGGGGCTCAAACTATGGCTACACCTTC
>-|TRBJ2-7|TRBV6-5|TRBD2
CASSYRTSGGYEQYF
TGTGCCAGCAGTTACCGGACTAGCGGGGGTTACGAGCAGTACTTC
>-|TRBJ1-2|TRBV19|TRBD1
CASRPTTGDYGYTF
TGTGCCAGTAGACCGACGACAGGGGACTATGGCTACACCTTC
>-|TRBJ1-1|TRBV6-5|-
CASRDTNTEAFF
TGTGCCAGCAGGGACACGAACACTGAAGCTTTCTTT
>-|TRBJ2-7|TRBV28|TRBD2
CASSFGTTYEQYF
TGTGCCAGCAGTTTCGGGACTACTTACGAGCAGTACTTC
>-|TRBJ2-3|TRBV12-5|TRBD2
CASGLTRGAGGGPTDTQYF
TGTGCTAGTGGTTTGACACGGGGAGCGGGGGGCGGGCCCACAGATACGCAGTATTTT
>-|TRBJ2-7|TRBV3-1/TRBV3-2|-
CASSGSDEQYF
TGTGCCAGCAGCGGGAGCGACGAGCAGTACTTC
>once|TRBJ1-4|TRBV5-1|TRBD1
CASSAGPPGQGEKLFF
TGCGCCAGCAGCGCTGGCCCCCCGGGACAGGGAGAAAAACTGTTTTTT
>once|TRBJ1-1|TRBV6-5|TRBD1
CASSYGTALGTEAFF
TGTGCCAGCAGTTACGGGACAGCCCTAGGAACTGAAGCTTTCTTT
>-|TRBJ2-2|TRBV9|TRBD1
CASSVRDRGPTGELFF
TGTGCCAGCAGCGTCCGGGACAGGGGGCCCACCGGGGAGCTGTTTTTT
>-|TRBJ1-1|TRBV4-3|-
CASSQDRVGDTEAFF
TGCGCCAGCAGCCAAGATCGGGTCGGTGACACTGAAGCTTTCTTT
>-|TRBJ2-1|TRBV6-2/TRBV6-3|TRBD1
CASSYWDRVSPYNEQFF
TGTGCCAGCAGTTACTGGGACAGGGTATCGCCCTACAATGAGCAGTTCTTC
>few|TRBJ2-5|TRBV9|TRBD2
CASSPPGGRRETQYF
TGTGCCAGCAGCCCCCCGGGGGGGCGTCGGGAGACCCAGTACTTC
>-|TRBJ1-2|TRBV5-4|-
CASSPLPEGGYTF
TGTGCCAGCAGCCCACTTCCTGAAGGTGGCTACACCTTC
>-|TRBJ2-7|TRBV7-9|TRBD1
CASRTGGSLDEQYF
TGTGCCAGCAGGACAGGGGGATCTCTCGACGAGCAGTACTTC
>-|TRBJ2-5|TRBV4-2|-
CASSQGVNQETQYF
TGTGCCAGCAGCCAGGGAGTAAACCAAGAGACCCAGTACTTC
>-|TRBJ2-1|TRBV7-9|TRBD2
CASSPTSSGGAYNEQFF
TGTGCCAGCAGCCCCACTTCGAGCGGGGGGGCTTACAATGAGCAGTTCTTC
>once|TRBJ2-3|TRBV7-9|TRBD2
CASTPRGGHTDTQYF
TGTGCCAGTACTCCCCGGGGGGGCCACACAGATACGCAGTATTTT
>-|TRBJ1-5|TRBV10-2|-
CASSEQNFEQPQHF
TGCGCCAGCAGTGAGCAAAATTTTGAGCAGCCCCAGCATTTT